This T cell receptor (beta chain) came from a study of blood T cells in healthy people across ages. The CDR3 has 13 amino acids. Trimming cost V 4 bases and J 2 bases, with 10 bases left between them. Per germline, CDR1 SGHRS and CDR2 YFSETQ. Sample-barcoded 5' priming and a J-beta primer mix drove a second PCR of 7 to 11 cycles. From the 5' RACE reads, TCRdb called clonotypes with MiXCR, one entry per CDR3 protein. The table includes hundreds of thousands of distinct CDR3 sequences, around 25% detected once. Another study also made use of these data, one on T cells of mothers and their children.

The specimen sequenced was blood. This TCR was sampled from a boy aged 5-17 years in good health. V and J are TRBV5-1 and TRBJ2-7; D is perhaps TRBD1 (6 bases). The CDR3 is CASSVDSTYEQYF. The DNA of the CDR3 is TGCGCCAGCAGCGTGGACAGTACCTACGAGCAGTACTTC.